A selection of T cell receptor beta chains follows, all from one sample in a study of OX40 agonist ivuxolimab in advanced cancers. Some clones are missing from TCRdb's copy, which holds only in-frame ones; the method was immunoSEQ multiplex PCR. Here the sample spans about 70,000 clones, about 90% being singletons. This material consisted of CD4+ or CD8+ T cells sorted from blood, taken in a trial of the OX40 agonist ivuxolimab. These receptors originate from an adult with an advanced solid tumor such as melanoma, head and neck, liver or kidney cancer. The CDR3 runs from the conserved cysteine through the conserved F or W. Fields, in order: J gene, clone size, V gene, D gene, CDR3 DNA, CDR3 protein. A D gene is named only where the DNA matches it firmly. Size values are once, few and many counts, or a class for expanded clones, and some rows have none.

TRBJ1-6	-	TRBV13	-	TGTGCCAGCAGCTTTACTTCGGGTAATTCACCCCTCCACTTT	CASSFTSGNSPLHF
TRBJ2-1	-	TRBV4-2	TRBD2	TGTGCCAGCAGCCAAGATAGAGGGACTACCTACAATGAGCAGTTCTTC	CASSQDRGTTYNEQFF
TRBJ2-1	-	TRBV28	TRBD2	TGTGCCAGCTGGACTAGCGTTTACAATGAGCAGTTCTTC	CASWTSVYNEQFF
TRBJ1-3	-	TRBV4-3	-	TGCGCCAGCAGCTCGTCCGGGGGGCCTGGAAACACCATATATTTT	CASSSSGGPGNTIYF
TRBJ1-6	-	TRBV30	-	TGTGCCTGGACCCGGGACAAGGGCCTGGGATATAATTCACCCCTCCACTTT	CAWTRDKGLGYNSPLHF
TRBJ2-7	-	TRBV6-6	-	TGTGCCAGCAGTTACCGGCGACTAGTCAGGAACGAGCAGTACTTC	CASSYRRLVRNEQYF
TRBJ2-1	-	TRBV28	-	TGTGCCAGCAGTTTATCTATTGGGAGCGTTCCCCCAAATGAGCAGTTCTTC	CASSLSIGSVPPNEQFF
TRBJ2-7	-	TRBV5-1	-	TGCGCCAGCAGGGCGCACGGCTCCTACGAGCAGTACTTC	CASRAHGSYEQYF
TRBJ2-7	-	TRBV11-2	-	TGTGCCAGCAGCTTAGATCTAAGCGCCCCGCCCTACGAGCAGTACTTC	CASSLDLSAPPYEQYF
TRBJ1-1	-	TRBV18	-	TGTGCCAGCTCACCACCAGGGAACACTGAAGCTTTCTTT	CASSPPGNTEAFF
TRBJ1-4	-	TRBV7-2	-	TGTGCCAGCAGCTTAGTAGGGGGAACCGCAACTAATGAAAAACTGTTTTTT	CASSLVGGTATNEKLFF
TRBJ1-2	-	TRBV19	TRBD1	TGTGCCAGTTCAACGACAGGGAGTAACTATGGCTACACCTTC	CASSTTGSNYGYTF
TRBJ1-6	-	TRBV25-1	-	TGTGCCAGCAGTCCCAAAGGCCTCTATAATTCACCCCTCCACTTT	CASSPKGLYNSPLHF
TRBJ2-4	-	TRBV28	TRBD1	TGTGCCAGCAGTCAACCGGGACAGCAAAACATTCAGTACTTC	CASSQPGQQNIQYF
TRBJ2-7	-	TRBV5-4	-	TGTGCCAGCAGCTTGATGAACTACGAGCAGTACTTC	CASSLMNYEQYF
TRBJ1-1	-	TRBV5-4	-	TGTGCCAGCAGCCCCCAGCCCGAGTTGGTTTCCACTGAAGCTTTCTTT	CASSPQPELVSTEAFF
TRBJ2-7	-	TRBV13	-	TGTGCCAGCAGCTCCCTAAACCTAGAGAACTACGAGCAGTACTTC	CASSSLNLENYEQYF
TRBJ2-1	-	TRBV5-4	-	TGTGCCAGCAGCTTGGAACGGGGGAACAATGAGCAGTTCTTC	CASSLERGNNEQFF
TRBJ2-7	-	TRBV19	TRBD2	TGTGCCAGTGCCGAGACTAGCGGGAGGGCGGGAGAGCAGTACTTC	CASAETSGRAGEQYF
TRBJ2-1	-	TRBV7-2	TRBD2	TGTGCCAGCAGCGCACCAAGTAGCGGGAGGTTTTACAATGAGCAGTTCTTC	CASSAPSSGRFYNEQFF
TRBJ1-1	-	TRBV18	-	TGTGCCAGCTCACCGGGGGGGCAGGAAGCTTTCTTT	CASSPGGQEAFF
TRBJ2-7	-	TRBV5-6	-	TGTGCCAGCAGCTTGGGCCCAGGGAGTTTGGACGAGCAGTACTTC	CASSLGPGSLDEQYF
TRBJ2-7	few	TRBV7-9	TRBD2	TGTGCCAGCAGCTTAGGAGGGACTAGCGGGACATACGAGCAGTACTTC	CASSLGGTSGTYEQYF
TRBJ2-5	-	TRBV25-1	-	TGTGCCAGCAGTGAACCGGGAAGAGAGACCCAGTACTTC	CASSEPGRETQYF
TRBJ1-5	-	TRBV28	-	TGTGCCAGCAGTCCGGCCCTAGGGCTGAATCAGCCCCAGCATTTT	CASSPALGLNQPQHF
TRBJ2-7	-	TRBV4-1	-	TGCGCCAGCAGCCCCACACCTCAGGGGCAAGGCTACGAGCAGTACTTC	CASSPTPQGQGYEQYF
TRBJ2-7	once	TRBV7-9	-	TGTGCCAGCAGCTTAATGGGCCCCTACGGGCAGTACTTC	CASSLMGPYGQYF
TRBJ1-5	once	TRBV28	TRBD1	TGTGCCAGCAGTCCCTCAGGGGGAGACAATCCCGGATATCAGCCCCAGCATTTT	CASSPSGGDNPGYQPQHF
TRBJ1-6	-	TRBV6-1	-	TGTGCCAGCAGTGGCCCCCGGGACAACCGAAATTCACCCCTCCACTTT	CASSGPRDNRNSPLHF
TRBJ1-1	once	TRBV29-1	-	TGCAGCGCCGGAGGGGGGCGCGGGGACACTGAAGCTTTCTTT	CSAGGGRGDTEAFF
TRBJ1-2	-	TRBV6-5	-	TGTGCCAGCTTTCCGGACCGAAACTATGGCTACACCTTC	CASFPDRNYGYTF
TRBJ2-1	once	TRBV30	-	TGTGCCTGGAAATTGGAGAACTGGGGCAATGAGCAGTTCTTC	CAWKLENWGNEQFF
TRBJ1-1	-	TRBV7-3	-	TGTGCCAGCAGCTACGACAGGAATACTGAAGCTTTCTTT	CASSYDRNTEAFF
TRBJ2-6	-	TRBV7-2	-	TGTGCCAGCAGCCTACGTGTTGACATCTCTGGGGCCAACGTCCTGACTTTC	CASSLRVDISGANVLTF
TRBJ1-1	-	TRBV7-2	-	TGTGCCAGCAGCCCCCAGACAGGGAACACTGAAGCTTTCTTT	CASSPQTGNTEAFF
TRBJ1-2	-	TRBV6-1	TRBD1	TGTGCCAGCAGTGAGGACAGGACCTACTATGGCTACACCTTC	CASSEDRTYYGYTF
TRBJ2-6	-	TRBV5-1	-	TGCGCCAGCAGCTTGGGCGACAGTTCTGGGGCCAACGTCCTGACTTTC	CASSLGDSSGANVLTF
TRBJ2-3	-	TRBV15	-	TGTGCCACCAGCAGGACGGGGCGCAGCACAGATACGCAGTATTTT	CATSRTGRSTDTQYF
TRBJ1-6	-	TRBV7-3	-	TGTGCCAGCAGCTTTAACGCGGGGAGGCAGGGTAATTCACCCCTCCACTTT	CASSFNAGRQGNSPLHF
TRBJ1-1	few	TRBV2	TRBD1	TGTGCCAGCAGGGGGACAGACTTCACTGAAGCTTTCTTT	CASRGTDFTEAFF
TRBJ1-5	-	TRBV19	TRBD1	TGTGCCAGCCTGGGACAGCAGGTACTCAATCAGCCCCAGCATTTT	CASLGQQVLNQPQHF